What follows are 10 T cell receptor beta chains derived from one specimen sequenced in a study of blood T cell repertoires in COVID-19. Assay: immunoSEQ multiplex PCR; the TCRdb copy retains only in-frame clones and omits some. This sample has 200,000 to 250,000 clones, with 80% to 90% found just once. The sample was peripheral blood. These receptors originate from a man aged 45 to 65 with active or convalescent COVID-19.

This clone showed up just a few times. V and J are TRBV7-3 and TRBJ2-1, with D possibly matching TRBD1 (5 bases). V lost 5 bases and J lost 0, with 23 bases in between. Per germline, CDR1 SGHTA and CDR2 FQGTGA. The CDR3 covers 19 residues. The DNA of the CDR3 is TGTGCCAGCAGCCTACTTGGACGGACAATCCCGAGCTCCTACAATGAGCAGTTCTTC. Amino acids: CASSLLGRTIPSSYNEQFF.

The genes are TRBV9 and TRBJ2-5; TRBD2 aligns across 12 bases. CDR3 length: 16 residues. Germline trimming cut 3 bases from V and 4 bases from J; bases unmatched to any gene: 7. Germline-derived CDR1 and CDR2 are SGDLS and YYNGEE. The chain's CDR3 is CASSAASGGALETQYF. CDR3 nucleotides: TGTGCCAGCAGCGCGGCTAGCGGGGGGGCCTTAGAGACCCAGTACTTC. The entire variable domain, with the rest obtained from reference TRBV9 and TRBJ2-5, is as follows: DSGVTQTPKHLITATGQRVTLRCSPRSGDLSVYWYQQSLDQGLQFLIQYYNGEERAKGNILERFSAQQFPDLHSELNLSSLELGDSALYFCASSAASGGALETQYFGPGTRLLVL.

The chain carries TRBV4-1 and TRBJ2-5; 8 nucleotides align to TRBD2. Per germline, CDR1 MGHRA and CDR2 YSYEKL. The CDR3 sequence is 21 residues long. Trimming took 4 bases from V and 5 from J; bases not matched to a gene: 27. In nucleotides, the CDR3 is TGCGCCAGCAGCCCAGGGACTAGAAGGCGGGTTGGTCCAGTGTCGTGGGAGACCCAGTACTTC. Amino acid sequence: CASSPGTRRRVGPVSWETQYF.

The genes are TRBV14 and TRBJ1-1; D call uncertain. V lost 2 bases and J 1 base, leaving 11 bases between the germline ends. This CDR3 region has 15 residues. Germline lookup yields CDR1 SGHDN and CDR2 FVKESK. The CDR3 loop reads CASSQRRRGNTEAFF. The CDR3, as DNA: TGTGCCAGCAGCCAACGCAGACGGGGGAACACTGAAGCTTTCTTT. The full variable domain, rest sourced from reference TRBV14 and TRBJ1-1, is EAGVTQFPSHSVIEKGQTVTLRCDPISGHDNLYWYRRVMGKEIKFLLHFVKESKQDESGMPNNRFLAERTGGTYSTLKVQPAELEDSGVYFCASSQRRRGNTEAFFGQGTRLTVV.

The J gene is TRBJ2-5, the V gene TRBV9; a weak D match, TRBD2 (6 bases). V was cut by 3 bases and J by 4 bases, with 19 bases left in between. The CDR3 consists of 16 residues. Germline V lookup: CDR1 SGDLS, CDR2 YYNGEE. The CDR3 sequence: CASSATRAGRIETQYF. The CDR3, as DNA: TGTGCCAGCAGCGCCACACGGGCGGGGCGCATAGAGACCCAGTACTTC.

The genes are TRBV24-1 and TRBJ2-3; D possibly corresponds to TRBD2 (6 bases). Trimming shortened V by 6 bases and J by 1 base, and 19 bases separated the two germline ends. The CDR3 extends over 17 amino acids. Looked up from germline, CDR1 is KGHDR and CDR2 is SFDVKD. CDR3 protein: CATSQPKGRDGTDTQYF. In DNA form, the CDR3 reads TGTGCCACCAGTCAACCGAAGGGGCGGGATGGCACAGATACGCAGTATTTT.

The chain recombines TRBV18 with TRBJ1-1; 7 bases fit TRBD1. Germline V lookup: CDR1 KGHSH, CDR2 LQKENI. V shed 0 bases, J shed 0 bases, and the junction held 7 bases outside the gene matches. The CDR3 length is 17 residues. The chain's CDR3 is CASSPPRGRGMNTEAFF. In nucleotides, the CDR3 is TGTGCCAGCTCACCACCGAGGGGGCGCGGAATGAACACTGAAGCTTTCTTT.

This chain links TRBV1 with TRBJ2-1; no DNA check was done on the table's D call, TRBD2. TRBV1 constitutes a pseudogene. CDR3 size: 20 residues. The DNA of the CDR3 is TGCACCAGCAGCCAAGTGGGACTAGCGGGGGGGCCTAGCTCCTACAATGAGCAGTTCTTC. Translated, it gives CTSSQVGLAGGPSSYNEQFF.

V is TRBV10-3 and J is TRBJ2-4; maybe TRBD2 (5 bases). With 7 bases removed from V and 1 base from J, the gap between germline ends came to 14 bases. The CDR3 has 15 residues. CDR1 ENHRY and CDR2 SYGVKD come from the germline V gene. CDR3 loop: CAIKDSRSAKNIQYF. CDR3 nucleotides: TGTGCCATCAAGGACTCCAGGTCGGCCAAAAACATTCAGTACTTC.

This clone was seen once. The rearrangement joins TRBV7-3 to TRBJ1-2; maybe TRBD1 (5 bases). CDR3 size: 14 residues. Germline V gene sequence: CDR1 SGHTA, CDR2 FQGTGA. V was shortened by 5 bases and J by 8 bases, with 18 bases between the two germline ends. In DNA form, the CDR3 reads TGTGCCAGCAGCAAAAACCAGGGAGGTGACGGCTACACCTTC. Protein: CASSKNQGGDGYTF. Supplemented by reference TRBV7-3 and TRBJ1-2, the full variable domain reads GAGVSQTPSNKVTEKGKYVELRCDPISGHTALYWYRQSLGQGPEFLIYFQGTGAADDSGLPNDRFFAVRPEGSVSTLKIQRTERGDSAVYLCASSKNQGGDGYTFGSGTRLTVV.